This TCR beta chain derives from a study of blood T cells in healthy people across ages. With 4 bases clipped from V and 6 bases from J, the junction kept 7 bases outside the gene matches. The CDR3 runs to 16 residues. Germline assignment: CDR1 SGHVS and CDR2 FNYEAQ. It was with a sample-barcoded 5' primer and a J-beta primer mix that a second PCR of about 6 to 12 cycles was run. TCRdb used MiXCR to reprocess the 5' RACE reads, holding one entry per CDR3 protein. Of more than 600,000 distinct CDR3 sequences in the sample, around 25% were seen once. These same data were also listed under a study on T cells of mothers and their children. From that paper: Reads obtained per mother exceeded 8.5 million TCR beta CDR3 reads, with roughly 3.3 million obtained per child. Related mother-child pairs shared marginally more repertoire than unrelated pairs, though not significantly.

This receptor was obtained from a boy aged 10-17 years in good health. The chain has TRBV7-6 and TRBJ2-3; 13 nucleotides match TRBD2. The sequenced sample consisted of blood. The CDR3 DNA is TGTGCCAGCAGCTCGTGGACTAGCGGGAGTTCGGATACGCAGTATTTT. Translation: CASSSWTSGSSDTQYF.